This TCR beta chain was retrieved from a study of tumor-infiltrating lymphocytes in localized non-small cell lung cancer. Across the study: Some samples were collected after neoadjuvant chemotherapy; smokers, never-smokers and several histologies were included. Findings of the study overall: TCRbeta sequencing showed higher T cell infiltration in tumors than uninvolved lung. TCR sequencing covered a subset of patients with enough tissue. Immunotypes IM1 and IM2 had similar TCR-derived T-cell fractions.

The ends lost 7 bases at V and 7 bases at J; junction bases unmatched: 12. The CDR3 has 14 amino acids. Germline values: CDR1 SGHTA, CDR2 FQGNSA. On this clone: Its antigen remains unknown.

Profiled with immunoSEQ multiplex PCR; TCRdb holds only in-frame clones, not every one. The table shows around 9,900 clones, with 81% occurring only once. The source is a human donor with non-small cell lung cancer. The chain combines TRBV7-2 with TRBJ1-2; 7 bases match TRBD1. Sequencing used uninvolved lung tissue not adjacent to the tumor. CDR3 in amino acids: CASNWGTGVGGYTF. CDR3 DNA sequence: TGTGCCAGCAATTGGGGAACAGGGGTGGGTGGCTACACCTTC.